This TCR beta chain was recovered during a study of beta chain features in type 1 diabetes. Study observations and caveats: More deletions and fewer insertions at VDJ junctions were seen in type 1 diabetes patients. There was a possibility that cDNA sequencing over-represented cells with high TCR expression. A definitive answer on HLA type influencing TCRB rearrangement was not reached here. Patients showed naive, central memory and Treg TCRB repertoires that appeared more similar than those of healthy donors.

This CDR3 region has 13 residues. Trimming shortened V by 6 bases and J by 6 bases, and 12 bases separated the two germline ends. Germline-derived CDR1 and CDR2 are MDHEN and SYDVKM. Points on this clone: What it binds is not known.

The entirety of the isolated RNA underwent reverse transcription, so expressed TCRB transcripts were sequenced. Sequencing was performed with immunoSEQ multiplex PCR; in TCRdb, only in-frame clones are kept and a portion is missing. The table has just over 600,000 clones, about a sixth seen once; the top ten hold about 0.097%. The source material was naive CD4+ T cells from blood. This chain joins TRBV28 and TRBJ1-5, with TRBD1 as a possible D gene (5 bases). This clonotype originated in a man aged 18 to 35 in good health. This chain's CDR3 is CASRGTGGQPQHF. The CDR3 DNA is TGTGCCAGCAGAGGAACGGGGGGTCAGCCCCAGCATTTT.